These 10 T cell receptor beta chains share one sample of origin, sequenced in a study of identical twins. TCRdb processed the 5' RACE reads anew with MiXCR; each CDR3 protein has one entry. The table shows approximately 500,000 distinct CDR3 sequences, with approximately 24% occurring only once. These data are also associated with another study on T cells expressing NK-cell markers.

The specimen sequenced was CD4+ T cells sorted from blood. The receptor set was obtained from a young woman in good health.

CDR3 DNA sequence: TGTGCCAGCAGCTTAGTCCGGACTAGCGGGGCCCTGCGCTCCTACGAGCAGTACTTC. Translation gives CASSLVRTSGALRSYEQYF. This chain links TRBV11-1 with TRBJ2-7, with 12 bases aligning to TRBD2. The ends lost 1 base at V and 0 bases at J; junction bases unmatched: 10. Germline V gene lookup returns CDR1 SGHAT and CDR2 FQDESV (reference sequence). The CDR3 is 19 residues long. Filled out from reference TRBV11-1 and TRBJ2-7, the complete variable domain reads EAEVAQSPRYKITEKSQAVAFWCDPISGHATLYWYRQILGQGPELLVQFQDESVVDDSQLPKDRFSAERLKGVDSTLKIQPAELGDSAMYLCASSLVRTSGALRSYEQYFGPGTRLTVT.

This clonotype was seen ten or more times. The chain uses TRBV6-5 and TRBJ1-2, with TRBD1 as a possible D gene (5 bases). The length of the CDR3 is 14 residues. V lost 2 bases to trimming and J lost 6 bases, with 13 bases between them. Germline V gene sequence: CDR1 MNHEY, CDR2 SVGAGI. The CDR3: CASSYRGLGDGYTF. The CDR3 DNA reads TGTGCCAGCAGTTACCGCGGTTTAGGGGATGGCTACACCTTC.

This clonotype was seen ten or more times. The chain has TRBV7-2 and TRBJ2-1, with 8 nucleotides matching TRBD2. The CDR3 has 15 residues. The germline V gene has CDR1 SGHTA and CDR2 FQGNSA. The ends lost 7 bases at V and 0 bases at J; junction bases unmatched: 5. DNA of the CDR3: TGTGCCAGCACCAAAGCGGGGGCCTCCTACAATGAGCAGTTCTTC. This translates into CASTKAGASYNEQFF.

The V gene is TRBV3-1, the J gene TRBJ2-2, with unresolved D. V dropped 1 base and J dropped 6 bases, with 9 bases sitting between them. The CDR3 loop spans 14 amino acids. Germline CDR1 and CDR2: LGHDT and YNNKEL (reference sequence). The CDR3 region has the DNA TGTGCCAGCAGCCAAGCAGCAGGATCCGGGGAGCTGTTTTTT. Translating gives CASSQAAGSGELFF.

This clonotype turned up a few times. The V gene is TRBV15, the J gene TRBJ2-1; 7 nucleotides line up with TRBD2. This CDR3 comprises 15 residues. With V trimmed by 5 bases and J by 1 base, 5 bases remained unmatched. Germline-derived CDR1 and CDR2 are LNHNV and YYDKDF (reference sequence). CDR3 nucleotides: TGTGCCACCAGCCGTTCAGCGGGATCCTACAATGAGCAGTTCTTC. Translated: CATSRSAGSYNEQFF. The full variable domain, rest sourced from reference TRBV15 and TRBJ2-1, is DAMVIQNPRYQVTQFGKPVTLSCSQTLNHNVMYWYQQKSSQAPKLLFHYYDKDFNNEADTPDNFQSRRPNTSFCFLDIRSPGLGDTAMYLCATSRSAGSYNEQFFGPGTRLTVL.

CDR3 DNA sequence: TGTGCCAGCAGCCGCCTGGGAGGGACCTACAATGAGCAGTTCTTC. It codes for CASSRLGGTYNEQFF. The chain carries TRBV5-4 and TRBJ2-1, with 7 bases matching TRBD2. Germline assignment: CDR1 SGHNT and CDR2 YYREEE (reference sequence). V trimming: 4 bases; J trimming: 2 bases; junction bases outside the gene matches: 6. The CDR3 length is 15 residues.

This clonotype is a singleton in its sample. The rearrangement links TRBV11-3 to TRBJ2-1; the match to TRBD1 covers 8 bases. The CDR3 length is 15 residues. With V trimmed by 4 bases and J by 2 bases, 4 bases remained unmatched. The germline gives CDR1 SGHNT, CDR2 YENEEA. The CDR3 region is CASSSGQGTYNEQFF. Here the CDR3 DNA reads TGTGCCAGCAGCTCTGGACAGGGTACCTACAATGAGCAGTTCTTC.

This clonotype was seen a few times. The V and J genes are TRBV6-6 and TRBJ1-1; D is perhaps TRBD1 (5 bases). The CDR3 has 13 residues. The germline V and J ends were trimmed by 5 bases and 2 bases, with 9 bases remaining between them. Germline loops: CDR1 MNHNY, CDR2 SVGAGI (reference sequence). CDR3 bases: TGTGCCAGCAGTGACCAGGGAAACACTGAAGCTTTCTTT. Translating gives CASSDQGNTEAFF.

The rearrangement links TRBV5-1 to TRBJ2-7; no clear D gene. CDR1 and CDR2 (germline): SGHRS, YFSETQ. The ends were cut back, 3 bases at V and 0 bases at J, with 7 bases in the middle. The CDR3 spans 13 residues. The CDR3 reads CASSSISSYEQYF. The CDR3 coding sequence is TGCGCCAGCAGCTCCATAAGCTCCTACGAGCAGTACTTC. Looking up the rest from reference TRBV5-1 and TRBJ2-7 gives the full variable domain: KAGVTQTPRYLIKTRGQQVTLSCSPISGHRSVSWYQQTPGQGLQFLFEYFSETQRNKGNFPGRFSGRQFSNSRSEMNVSTLELGDSALYLCASSSISSYEQYFGPGTRLTVT.

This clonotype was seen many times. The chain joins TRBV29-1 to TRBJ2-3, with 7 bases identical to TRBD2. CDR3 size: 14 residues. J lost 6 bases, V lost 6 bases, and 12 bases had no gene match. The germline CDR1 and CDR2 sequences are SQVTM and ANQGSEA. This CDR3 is CSVLTSPPHDTQYF. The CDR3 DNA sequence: TGCAGCGTCCTGACTAGCCCCCCACATGATACGCAGTATTTT.